The 29 T cell receptor beta chains presented below share a single source sample, sequenced in a study of cytomegalovirus exposure and HLA in healthy donors. Sequencing used immunoSEQ multiplex PCR; TCRdb keeps in-frame clones, though not all of them. The table records around 160,000 clones, 85% of them present only once. Sequencing was performed on PBMCs. Receptors were obtained from a young man in good health and CMV-seropositive.

The rearrangement uses TRBV4-3 and TRBJ2-7; 12 bases fit TRBD2. Germline lookup yields CDR1 LGHNA and CDR2 YSLEER. V dropped 2 bases and J dropped 0; count of bases not matched to a gene: 8. This CDR3 comprises 18 residues. The CDR3 sequence is CASSQTTSGGTPSYEQYF. In DNA, the CDR3 is TGCGCCAGCAGCCAAACGACTAGCGGGGGTACCCCCTCCTACGAGCAGTACTTC.

V usage is TRBV11-2 and J usage is TRBJ2-1; perhaps TRBD2 as D (6 bases). Germline V gene lookup returns CDR1 SGHAT and CDR2 FQNNGV. Deletions cut 5 bases from V and 7 bases from J, with 6 bases between. The CDR3 covers 11 residues. This CDR3 is CASSRGNEQFF. The DNA for the CDR3 is TGTGCCAGCAGCCGGGGGAATGAGCAGTTCTTC.

The chain links TRBV5-4 to TRBJ1-3; 9 nucleotides match TRBD1. From germline, CDR1 is SGHNT and CDR2 YYREEE (reference sequence). This CDR3 contains 15 residues. J gave up 9 bases and V 3 bases, and 10 bases lay outside the gene matches. CDR3 amino acids: CASSSRDRVFGTIYF. CDR3 nucleotide sequence: TGTGCCAGCAGCTCCCGGGACAGGGTTTTTGGCACCATATATTTT.

The gene calls are TRBV7-2 and TRBJ2-3; 10 nucleotides line up with TRBD2. The germline V gene encodes CDR1 SGHTA and CDR2 FQGNSA. The CDR3 totals 16 residues. The J segment lost 2 bases and the V segment lost 6 bases, leaving 8 bases of the junction unmatched. The CDR3 here is CASSERGGLDTDTQYF. DNA of the CDR3: TGTGCCAGCAGTGAGCGGGGGGGGCTTGACACAGATACGCAGTATTTT.

The chain couples TRBV7-6 to TRBJ2-3, with TRBD2 matching over 11 bases. Germline-derived CDR1 and CDR2 are SGHVS and FNYEAQ. This CDR3 comprises 19 residues. Trimming took 8 bases from V and 0 from J; bases not matched to a gene: 16. This CDR3 is CASSLRVLAGDGSTDTQYF. CDR3 coding DNA: TGTGCCAGCTCTCTAAGGGTACTAGCGGGGGACGGTAGCACAGATACGCAGTATTTT. The full variable domain, with the rest looked up from reference TRBV7-6 and TRBJ2-3, is GAGVSQSPRYKVTKRGQDVALRCDPISGHVSLYWYRQALGQGPEFLTYFNYEAQQDKSGLPNDRFSAERPEGSISTLTIQRTEQRDSAMYRCASSLRVLAGDGSTDTQYFGPGTRLTVL.

The chain is built from TRBV27 and TRBJ2-4; 11 bases match TRBD2. Germline CDR1 and CDR2: MNHEY and SMNVEV (reference sequence). The ends lost 4 bases at V and 0 bases at J; junction bases unmatched: 5. This CDR3 comprises 17 residues. The CDR3 spells CASSSQTSGVAKNIQYF. The CDR3 bases are TGTGCCAGCAGTTCACAGACTAGCGGGGTAGCCAAAAACATTCAGTACTTC.

The chain uses TRBV18 and TRBJ1-2; D perhaps matches TRBD1 (5 bases). Germline values: CDR1 KGHSH, CDR2 LQKENI. CDR3 size: 12 residues. V lost 0 bases and J 7 bases, leaving 6 bases between the germline ends. CDR3 coding DNA: TGTGCCAGCTCACCACCGGGGGGTGGCTACACCTTC. Its translation: CASSPPGGGYTF. The whole variable domain, filled in from reference TRBV18 and TRBJ1-2, reads NAGVMQNPRHLVRRRGQEARLRCSPMKGHSHVYWYRQLPEEGLKFMVYLQKENIIDESGMPKERFSAEFPKEGPSILRIQQVVRGDSAAYFCASSPPGGGYTFGSGTRLTVV.

This clone has only one observation. The chain uses TRBV19 and TRBJ1-2; 7 nucleotides match TRBD1. V dropped 0 bases and J dropped 4; count of bases not matched to a gene: 8. Germline V gene data show CDR1 as LNHDA and CDR2 as SQIVND (reference sequence). This CDR3 is 16 amino acids long. The CDR3, as DNA: TGTGCCAGTAGTATAGAATCGGGGACAGTCGGCTATGGCTACACCTTC. Encoded protein: CASSIESGTVGYGYTF.

This sequence joins TRBV6-6 and TRBJ1-1; perhaps TRBD1 as D (5 bases). The germline V gene has CDR1 MNHNY and CDR2 SVGAGI (reference sequence). This CDR3 is 15 amino acids long. The V and J ends lost 2 bases and 8 bases respectively, with 18 bases between them. The DNA of the CDR3 is TGTGCCAGCAGTTACCAAGGGTTGGGGGGGAAGGAAGCTTTCTTT. This encodes CASSYQGLGGKEAFF.

V is TRBV11-2 and J is TRBJ2-7, with 7 bases matching TRBD1. V trimming: 5 bases; J trimming: 4 bases; junction bases outside the gene matches: 11. Germline V gene data show CDR1 as SGHAT and CDR2 as FQNNGV. The CDR3 runs 15 residues. This CDR3 reads CASSPSGQVEYEQYF. CDR3 nucleotides: TGTGCCAGCAGCCCCAGTGGACAGGTCGAGTACGAGCAGTACTTC.

This chain links TRBV7-3 with TRBJ2-1, with 9 bases fitting TRBD1. V lost 0 bases, J lost 2 bases, and 8 bases stayed unmatched. The CDR3 length is 18 residues. Per germline, CDR1 SGHTA and CDR2 FQGTGA. The CDR3 region is CASSLTGPRQGAYNEQFF. The CDR3 nucleotides read TGTGCCAGCAGCTTAACGGGACCTCGACAGGGGGCCTACAATGAGCAGTTCTTC. Full variable domain (rest looked up from reference TRBV7-3 and TRBJ2-1): GAGVSQTPSNKVTEKGKYVELRCDPISGHTALYWYRQSLGQGPEFLIYFQGTGAADDSGLPNDRFFAVRPEGSVSTLKIQRTERGDSAVYLCASSLTGPRQGAYNEQFFGPGTRLTVL.

The chain carries TRBV27 and TRBJ1-2; TRBD1 is a possible D gene (5 bases). The ends were cut back, 5 bases at V and 1 base at J, with 11 bases in the middle. Germline values: CDR1 MNHEY, CDR2 SMNVEV (reference sequence). The CDR3 has 14 residues. The CDR3 DNA reads TGTGCCAGCAGTGCCAGGACACTTAACTATGGCTACACCTTC. Translated: CASSARTLNYGYTF.

This chain links TRBV7-6 with TRBJ1-2; D perhaps matches TRBD1 (6 bases). CDR1 SGHVS and CDR2 FNYEAQ come from the germline V gene. Trimming cost V 5 bases and J 3 bases, with 13 bases left between them. The CDR3 loop spans 14 amino acids. CDR3 bases: TGTGCCAGCAGCCGGGGGGGGCGCGACTATGGCTACACCTTC. Residues: CASSRGGRDYGYTF.

The chain employs TRBV2 and TRBJ1-2; tentatively, D is TRBD1 (5 bases). The V end was cut by 3 bases, the J end by 0 bases, with 5 bases between. This CDR3 region has 13 residues. Looked up from germline, CDR1 is SNHLY and CDR2 is FYNNEI. The CDR3 DNA follows: TGTGCCAGCAGTGAGGACACTAACTATGGCTACACCTTC. Protein sequence: CASSEDTNYGYTF.

Comments on this clone: Other DNA sequences in the same sample also yield this CDR3. V is TRBV6-5 and J is TRBJ1-5; tentative D call: TRBD1 (6 bases). The germline gives CDR1 MNHEY, CDR2 SVGAGI. Trimming took off 4 bases at V and 2 bases at J, with 12 bases between the two ends. The length of the CDR3 is 15 residues. The CDR3 sequence: CASSLIGGGNQPQHF. DNA for the CDR3: TGTGCCAGCAGTTTGATAGGGGGGGGCAATCAGCCCCAGCATTTT.

The chain has TRBV29-1 and TRBJ1-1; D is perhaps TRBD1 (6 bases). The CDR3 totals 15 residues. Trimming cost V 7 bases and J 6 bases, with 24 bases left between them. Germline V gives CDR1 SQVTM, CDR2 ANQGSEA. In DNA form, the CDR3 reads TGCAGCGGGGGGCTTACCGGGACATCGAAAGCTGAAGCTTTCTTT. The encoded protein is CSGGLTGTSKAEAFF.

V is TRBV14 and J is TRBJ2-2; 8 positions match TRBD2. Germline CDR1 and CDR2: SGHDN and FVKESK. The trim removed 8 bases at V and 6 bases at J, leaving 17 bases unmatched. The CDR3 runs 17 residues. The CDR3: CASRTRGGVVYPGELFF. The CDR3 DNA is TGTGCCAGCCGAACCCGGGGGGGGGTAGTTTATCCCGGGGAGCTGTTTTTT.

This chain uses TRBV19 with TRBJ2-3; D is undetermined. CDR1 and CDR2 (germline): LNHDA, SQIVND (reference sequence). The CDR3 has 15 residues. The V and J ends lost 6 bases and 4 bases respectively, with 17 bases between them. The CDR3 DNA reads TGTGCCAGTAGCCTACTGGGCTCCTCGGCAGATACGCAGTATTTT. This translates into CASSLLGSSADTQYF.

CDR3: CASSWGQGTYNEQFF. As DNA, the CDR3 is TGTGCCAGCAGCTGGGGACAGGGAACCTACAATGAGCAGTTCTTC. J is TRBJ2-1 and V is TRBV5-8; TRBD1 matches 9 bases. This CDR3 has 15 residues. The V segment lost 3 bases and the J segment 2 bases; nucleotides outside the gene matches: 3. CDR1 is SGHTS, CDR2 YDEGEE, per germline.

This clone has a single count. The genes are TRBV6-1 and TRBJ1-1, with D maybe TRBD1 (5 bases). Per germline, CDR1 MNHNS and CDR2 SASEGT. The CDR3 extends over 13 amino acids. V was trimmed by 6 bases and J by 4 bases, leaving 12 bases between them. The CDR3 loop reads CASRRGDLTEAFF. Here the CDR3 DNA reads TGTGCCAGCAGACGGGGGGACCTCACTGAAGCTTTCTTT.

The rearrangement uses TRBV5-1 and TRBJ1-1; 10 bases are shared with TRBD1. The CDR3 consists of 15 residues. V lost 1 base and J lost 4; bases outside the gene matches: 4. CDR1 SGHRS and CDR2 YFSETQ come from the germline V gene. The CDR3 spells CASSLRWDRGTEAFF. The CDR3 DNA sequence: TGCGCCAGCAGCTTGCGTTGGGACAGGGGCACTGAAGCTTTCTTT.

V and J are TRBV11-3 and TRBJ1-1, with a tentative D call TRBD1 (6 bases). The CDR3 covers 13 residues. Per germline, CDR1 SGHNT and CDR2 YENEEA. The V end lost 5 bases, the J end lost 4 bases, and 11 bases lay between the germline ends. The CDR3 DNA reads as TGTGCCAGCAGCGTGGGACATTCCACTGAAGCTTTCTTT. Translating gives CASSVGHSTEAFF.

This CDR3 reads CASSYGGGVDTQYF. In DNA, the CDR3 is TGTGCCAGCAGTTACGGCGGGGGGGTAGATACGCAGTATTTT. The V gene is TRBV6-5, the J gene TRBJ2-3, with TRBD2 identical over 9 bases. The junction had 2 bases not matched to a gene; V was cut back by 2 bases and J by 5 bases. Germline CDR1 reads MNHEY; CDR2 reads SVGAGI. CDR3 length: 14 residues.

This clone showed up just a few times. Other DNA sequences from this sample encode an identical CDR3 as well. V gene TRBV30 combines with J gene TRBJ1-5; 7 nucleotides match TRBD1. CDR3 size: 13 residues. Trimming removed 5 bases from V and 6 bases from J; junction bases left unmatched: 7. Germline V gives CDR1 GTSNPN, CDR2 SVGIG (reference sequence). The CDR3 sequence: CAWSDRDGQPQHF. The DNA for the CDR3 is TGTGCCTGGTCAGACAGGGATGGTCAGCCCCAGCATTTT.

This CDR3 is CASSLVLGVLQETQYF. The CDR3 DNA reads as TGTGCCAGCAGCTTGGTGCTAGGGGTCCTGCAAGAGACCCAGTACTTC. The V gene is TRBV5-8, the J gene TRBJ2-5, with D possibly matching TRBD1 (5 bases). CDR3 length: 16 residues. Germline V gene data show CDR1 as SGHTS and CDR2 as YDEGEE. Deletions cut 0 bases from V and 2 bases from J, with 14 bases between.

The chain uses TRBV19 and TRBJ2-7; TRBD1 matches 7 bases. J lost 6 bases, V lost 5 bases, and 7 bases had no gene match. Looked up from germline, CDR1 is LNHDA and CDR2 is SQIVND (reference sequence). The CDR3 is 13 amino acids. CDR3 loop: CASSLRQGTEQYF. As DNA, the CDR3 is TGTGCCAGTAGTCTACGACAGGGTACCGAGCAGTACTTC.

This chain links TRBV2 with TRBJ2-5, with TRBD2 matching over 11 bases. V trimming: 5 bases; J trimming: 4 bases; junction bases outside the gene matches: 9. Germline V gene sequence: CDR1 SNHLY, CDR2 FYNNEI. The CDR3 length is 16 residues. The CDR3 loop reads CASSLLAGALGETQYF. CDR3 sequence (DNA): TGTGCCAGCAGTCTACTAGCGGGGGCTCTGGGAGAGACCCAGTACTTC.

This sequence joins TRBV2 and TRBJ2-1; TRBD2 agrees at 8 bases. V lost 1 base to trimming and J lost 8 bases; unmatched junction nucleotides: 7. This CDR3 is 15 amino acids long. Germline assignment: CDR1 SNHLY and CDR2 FYNNEI. Here the CDR3 DNA reads TGTGCCAGCAGTGAAGGGAGCGGGGGCCAGGATGAGCAGTTCTTC. This translates into CASSEGSGGQDEQFF.

The V and J genes are TRBV4-1 and TRBJ2-1; maybe TRBD2 (6 bases). The germline gives CDR1 MGHRA, CDR2 YSYEKL. V was trimmed by 4 bases and J by 3 bases, leaving 13 bases between them. The CDR3 runs 15 residues. The CDR3 spells CASSREGLYYNEQFF. The CDR3 nucleotides are TGCGCCAGCAGCCGAGAGGGACTCTACTACAATGAGCAGTTCTTC.